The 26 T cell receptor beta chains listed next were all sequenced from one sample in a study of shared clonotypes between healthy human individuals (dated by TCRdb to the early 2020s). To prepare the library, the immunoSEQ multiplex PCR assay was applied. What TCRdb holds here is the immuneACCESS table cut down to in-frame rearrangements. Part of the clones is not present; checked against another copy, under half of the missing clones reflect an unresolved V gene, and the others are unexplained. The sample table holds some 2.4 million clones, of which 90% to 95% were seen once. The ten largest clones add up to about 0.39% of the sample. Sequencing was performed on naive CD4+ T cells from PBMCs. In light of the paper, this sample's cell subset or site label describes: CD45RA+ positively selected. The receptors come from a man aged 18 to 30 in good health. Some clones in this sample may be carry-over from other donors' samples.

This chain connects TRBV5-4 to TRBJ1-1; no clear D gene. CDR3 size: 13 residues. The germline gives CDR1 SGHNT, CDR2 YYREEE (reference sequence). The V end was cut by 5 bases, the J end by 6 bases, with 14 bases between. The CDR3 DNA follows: TGTGCCAGCAGTTTAACCGGCAATTCTGAAGCTTTCTTT. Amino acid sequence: CASSLTGNSEAFF. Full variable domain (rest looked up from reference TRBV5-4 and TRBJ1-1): ETGVTQSPTHLIKTRGQQVTLRCSSQSGHNTVSWYQQALGQGPQFIFQYYREEENGRGNFPPRFSGLQFPNYSSELNVNALELDDSALYLCASSLTGNSEAFFGQGTRLTVV.

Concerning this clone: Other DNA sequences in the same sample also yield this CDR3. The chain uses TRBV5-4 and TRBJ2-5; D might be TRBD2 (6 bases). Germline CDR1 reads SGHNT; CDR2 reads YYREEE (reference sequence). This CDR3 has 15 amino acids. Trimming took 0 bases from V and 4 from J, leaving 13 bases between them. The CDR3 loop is CASSLASGRRETQYF. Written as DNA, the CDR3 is TGTGCCAGCAGCTTGGCTTCAGGGAGGCGAGAGACCCAGTACTTC. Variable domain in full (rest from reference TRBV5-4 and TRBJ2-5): ETGVTQSPTHLIKTRGQQVTLRCSSQSGHNTVSWYQQALGQGPQFIFQYYREEENGRGNFPPRFSGLQFPNYSSELNVNALELDDSALYLCASSLASGRRETQYFGPGTRLLVL.

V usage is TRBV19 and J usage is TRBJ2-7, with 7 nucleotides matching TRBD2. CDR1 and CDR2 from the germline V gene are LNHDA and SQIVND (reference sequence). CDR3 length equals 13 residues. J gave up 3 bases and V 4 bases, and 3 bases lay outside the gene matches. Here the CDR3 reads CASSTGLNYEQYF. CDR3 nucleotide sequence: TGTGCCAGTAGTACGGGACTAAACTACGAGCAGTACTTC.

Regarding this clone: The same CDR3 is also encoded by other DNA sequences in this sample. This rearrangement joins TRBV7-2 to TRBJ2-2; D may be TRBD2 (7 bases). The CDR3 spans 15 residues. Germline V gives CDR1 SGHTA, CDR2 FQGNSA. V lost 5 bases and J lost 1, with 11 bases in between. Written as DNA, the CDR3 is TGTGCCAGCAGCCCGAGGGGGGGGAACACCGGGGAGCTGTTTTTT. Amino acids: CASSPRGGNTGELFF.

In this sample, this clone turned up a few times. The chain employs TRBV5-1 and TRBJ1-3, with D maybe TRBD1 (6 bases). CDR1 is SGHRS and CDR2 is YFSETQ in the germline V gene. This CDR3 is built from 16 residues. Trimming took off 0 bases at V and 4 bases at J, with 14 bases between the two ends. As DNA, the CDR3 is TGCGCCAGCAGCTTGGGTCCAGGGGCAGTAGGAAACACCATATATTTT. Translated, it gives CASSLGPGAVGNTIYF.

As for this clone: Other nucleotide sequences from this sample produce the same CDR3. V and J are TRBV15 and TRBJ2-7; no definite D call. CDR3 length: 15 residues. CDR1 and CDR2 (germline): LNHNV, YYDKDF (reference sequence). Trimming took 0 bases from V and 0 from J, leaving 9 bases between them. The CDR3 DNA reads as TGTGCCACCAGCAGAGATCGCGTAAGCTCCTACGAGCAGTACTTC. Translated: CATSRDRVSSYEQYF.

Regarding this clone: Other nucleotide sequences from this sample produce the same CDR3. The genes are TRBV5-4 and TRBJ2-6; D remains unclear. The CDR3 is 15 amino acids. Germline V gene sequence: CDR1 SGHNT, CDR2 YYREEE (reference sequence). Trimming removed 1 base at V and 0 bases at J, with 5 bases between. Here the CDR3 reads CASSLSISGANVLTF. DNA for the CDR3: TGTGCCAGCAGCTTGTCCATCTCTGGGGCCAACGTCCTGACTTTC.

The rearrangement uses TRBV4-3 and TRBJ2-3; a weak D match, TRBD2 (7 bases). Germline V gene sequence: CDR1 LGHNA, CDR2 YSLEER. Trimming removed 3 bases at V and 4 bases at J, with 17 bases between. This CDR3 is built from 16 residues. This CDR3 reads CASSQGGRESADTQYF. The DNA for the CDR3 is TGCGCCAGCAGCCAGGGGGGGCGGGAGTCAGCAGATACGCAGTATTTT.

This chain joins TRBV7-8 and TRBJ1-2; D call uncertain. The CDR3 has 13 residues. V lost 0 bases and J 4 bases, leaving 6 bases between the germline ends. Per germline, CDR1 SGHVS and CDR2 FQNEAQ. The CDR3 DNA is TGTGCCAGCAGCTTAGCCGAAATCTATGGCTACACCTTC. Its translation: CASSLAEIYGYTF.

The CDR3 protein is CASTGPGPLNNEQFF. The CDR3 region has the DNA TGTGCCAGCACGGGCCCTGGACCTCTGAACAATGAGCAGTTCTTC. The rearrangement uses TRBV9 and TRBJ2-1, with D unclear. V was shortened by 6 bases and J by 5 bases, with 18 bases between the two germline ends. Germline CDR1 reads SGDLS; CDR2 reads YYNGEE. The CDR3 consists of 15 residues.

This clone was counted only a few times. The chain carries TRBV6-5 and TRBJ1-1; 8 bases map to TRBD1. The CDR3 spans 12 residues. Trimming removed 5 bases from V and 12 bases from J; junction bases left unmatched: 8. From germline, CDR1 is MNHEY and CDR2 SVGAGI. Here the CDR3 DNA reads TGTGCCAGCAGTCGGATGGGACAGGCTCCTTTCTTT. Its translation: CASSRMGQAPFF.

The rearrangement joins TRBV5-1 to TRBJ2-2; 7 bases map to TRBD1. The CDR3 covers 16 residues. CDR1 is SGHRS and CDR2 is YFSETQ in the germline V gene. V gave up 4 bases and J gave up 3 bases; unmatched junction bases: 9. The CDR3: CASSPDPTGYTGELFF. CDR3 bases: TGCGCCAGCAGCCCGGACCCGACAGGGTACACCGGGGAGCTGTTTTTT.

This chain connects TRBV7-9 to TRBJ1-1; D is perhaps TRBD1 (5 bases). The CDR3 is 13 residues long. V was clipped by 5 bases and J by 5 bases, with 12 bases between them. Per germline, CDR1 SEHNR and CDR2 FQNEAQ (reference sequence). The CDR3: CASSGHGGTEAFF. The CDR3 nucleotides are TGTGCCAGCAGCGGACATGGTGGGACTGAAGCTTTCTTT.

The CDR3 region is CASSTRSWGQYF. CDR3 sequence (DNA): TGTGCCAGTAGTACTCGATCTTGGGGGCAGTACTTC. The chain employs TRBV19 and TRBJ2-7; D uncertain. The CDR3 is 12 residues long. Between the trimmed V and J ends, which lost 4 bases and 9 bases, there was a span of 13 bases. Germline V gene lookup returns CDR1 LNHDA and CDR2 SQIVND (reference sequence).

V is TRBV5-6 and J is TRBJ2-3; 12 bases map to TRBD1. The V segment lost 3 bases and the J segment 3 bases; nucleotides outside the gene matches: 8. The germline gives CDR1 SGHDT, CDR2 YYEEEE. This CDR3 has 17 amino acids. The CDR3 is CASSWDRGRMGTDTQYF. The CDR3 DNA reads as TGTGCCAGCAGCTGGGACAGGGGGCGGATGGGAACAGATACGCAGTATTTT.

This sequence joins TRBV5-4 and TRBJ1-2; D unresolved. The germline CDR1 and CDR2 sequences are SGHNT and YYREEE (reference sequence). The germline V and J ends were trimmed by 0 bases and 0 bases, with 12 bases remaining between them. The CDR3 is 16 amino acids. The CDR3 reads CASSLARGPPNYGYTF. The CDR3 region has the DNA TGTGCCAGCAGCTTGGCCCGGGGTCCTCCTAACTATGGCTACACCTTC.

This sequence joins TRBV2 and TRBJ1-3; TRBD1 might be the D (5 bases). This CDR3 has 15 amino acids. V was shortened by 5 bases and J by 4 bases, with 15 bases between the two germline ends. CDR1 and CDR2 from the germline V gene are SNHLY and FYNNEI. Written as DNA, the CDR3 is TGTGCCAGCAGTATTATCGGGGGGACGGGAAACACCATATATTTT. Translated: CASSIIGGTGNTIYF.

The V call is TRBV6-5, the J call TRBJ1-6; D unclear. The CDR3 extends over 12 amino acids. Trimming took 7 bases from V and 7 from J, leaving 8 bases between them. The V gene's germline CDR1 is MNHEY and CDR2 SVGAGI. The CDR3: CASNSLNSPLHF. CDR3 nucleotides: TGTGCCAGCAACAGTCTAAATTCACCCCTCCACTTT.

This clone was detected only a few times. The CDR3 is CASSDLGRQPQHF. DNA of the CDR3: TGTGCCAGCAGTGATCTTGGTAGGCAGCCCCAGCATTTT. This chain joins TRBV2 and TRBJ1-5; D remains unclear. This CDR3 has 13 residues. Trimming removed 3 bases at V and 7 bases at J, with 10 bases between. Germline CDR1 is SNHLY and CDR2 is FYNNEI.

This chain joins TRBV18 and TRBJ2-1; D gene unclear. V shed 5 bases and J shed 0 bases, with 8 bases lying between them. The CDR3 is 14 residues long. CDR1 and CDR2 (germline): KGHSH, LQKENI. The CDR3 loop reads CASSEQASYNEQFF. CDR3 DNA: TGTGCCAGCTCAGAGCAGGCCTCCTACAATGAGCAGTTCTTC.

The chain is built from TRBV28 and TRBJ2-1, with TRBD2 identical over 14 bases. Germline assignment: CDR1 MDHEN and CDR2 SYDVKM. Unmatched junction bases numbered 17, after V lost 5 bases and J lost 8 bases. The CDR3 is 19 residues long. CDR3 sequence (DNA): TGTGCCAGCAGTAGCGCCCGGTGGGGGACTAGCGGGAGTGAAGATGAGCAGTTCTTC. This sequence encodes CASSSARWGTSGSEDEQFF.

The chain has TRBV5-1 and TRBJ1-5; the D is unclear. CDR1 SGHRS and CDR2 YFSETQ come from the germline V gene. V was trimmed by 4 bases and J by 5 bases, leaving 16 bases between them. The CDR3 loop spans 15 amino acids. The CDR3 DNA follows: TGCGCCAGCAGCGAGGGTCCTCGGCTCGATCAGCCCCAGCATTTT. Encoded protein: CASSEGPRLDQPQHF. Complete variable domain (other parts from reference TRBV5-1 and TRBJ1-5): KAGVTQTPRYLIKTRGQQVTLSCSPISGHRSVSWYQQTPGQGLQFLFEYFSETQRNKGNFPGRFSGRQFSNSRSEMNVSTLELGDSALYLCASSEGPRLDQPQHFGDGTRLSIL.

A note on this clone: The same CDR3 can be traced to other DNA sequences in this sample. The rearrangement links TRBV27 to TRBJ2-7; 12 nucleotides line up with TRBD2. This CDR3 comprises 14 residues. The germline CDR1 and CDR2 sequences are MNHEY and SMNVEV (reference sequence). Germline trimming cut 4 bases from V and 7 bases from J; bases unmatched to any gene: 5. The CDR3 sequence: CASSWTSGTNEQYF. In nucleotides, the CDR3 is TGTGCCAGCAGTTGGACTAGCGGGACTAATGAGCAGTACTTC.

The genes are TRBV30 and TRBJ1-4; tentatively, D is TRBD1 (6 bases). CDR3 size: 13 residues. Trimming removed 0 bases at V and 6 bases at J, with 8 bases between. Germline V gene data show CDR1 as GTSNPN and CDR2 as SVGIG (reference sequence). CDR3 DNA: TGTGCCTGGAGTGTAAACAGGGATGAAAAACTGTTTTTT. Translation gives CAWSVNRDEKLFF.

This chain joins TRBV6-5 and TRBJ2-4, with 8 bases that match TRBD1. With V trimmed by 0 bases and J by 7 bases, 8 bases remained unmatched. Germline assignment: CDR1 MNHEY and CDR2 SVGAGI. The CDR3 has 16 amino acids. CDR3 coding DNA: TGTGCCAGCAGTTACTCGAAGCAGGGGGCGCCGAACATTCAGTACTTC. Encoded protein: CASSYSKQGAPNIQYF.

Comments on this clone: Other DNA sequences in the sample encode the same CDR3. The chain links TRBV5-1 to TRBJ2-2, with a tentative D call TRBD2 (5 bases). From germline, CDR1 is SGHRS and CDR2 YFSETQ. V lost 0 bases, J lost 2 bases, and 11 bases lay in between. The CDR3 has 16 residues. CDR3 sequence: CASSLAGRGNTGELFF. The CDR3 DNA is TGCGCCAGCAGCTTGGCTGGACGGGGAAACACCGGGGAGCTGTTTTTT.